A selection of T cell receptor beta chains follows, all from one sample in a study of cytomegalovirus exposure and HLA in healthy donors. Method: immunoSEQ multiplex PCR; TCRdb's copy keeps in-frame clones and lacks some. The sample records tens of thousands of clones, roughly nine tenths being singletons. Sequencing used PBMCs. The receptor set was obtained from a woman aged 25 to 45 in good health and CMV-seronegative. The CDR3 runs from the conserved cysteine through the conserved F or W. D genes are given only for firm matches. Some rows mark clone size as missing; the rest say once, few, many or name a class of expanded clone.

clone_size	v_call	d_call	j_call	cdr3_aa	cdr3_nt
-	TRBV4-1	-	TRBJ2-1	CASSQDLSSGRSYNEQFF	TGCGCCAGCAGCCAAGACCTAAGCTCGGGGAGGTCCTACAATGAGCAGTTCTTC
-	TRBV30	TRBD2	TRBJ2-1	CAWTSGRAEQFF	TGTGCCTGGACTAGCGGGAGGGCTGAGCAGTTCTTC
few	TRBV10-2	TRBD2	TRBJ2-1	CASSEQSGRAAEQFF	TGCGCCAGCAGTGAGCAAAGCGGGAGGGCCGCTGAGCAGTTCTTC
-	TRBV30	-	TRBJ2-7	CAWSVQLKDYEQYF	TGTGCCTGGAGTGTACAGCTAAAGGACTACGAGCAGTACTTC
-	TRBV6-5	TRBD2	TRBJ2-7	CASSSGLAGAYEQYF	TGTGCCAGCAGCTCCGGACTAGCGGGAGCCTACGAGCAGTACTTC
-	TRBV19	TRBD1	TRBJ1-3	CASSSRDRTISGNTIYF	TGTGCCAGTAGCAGCCGGGACAGAACCATCTCTGGAAACACCATATATTTT
-	TRBV28	TRBD2	TRBJ2-1	CASTSGGLAGANEQFF	TGTGCCTCAACCTCCGGGGGACTAGCGGGCGCTAATGAGCAGTTCTTC
-	TRBV7-3	-	TRBJ2-6	CASSLFSPGANVLTF	TGTGCCAGCAGCTTATTCTCTCCCGGGGCCAACGTCCTGACTTTC
once	TRBV19	-	TRBJ2-5	CASSTTQLNGETQYF	TGTGCCAGTAGTACCACCCAACTAAACGGGGAGACCCAGTACTTC
-	TRBV6-5	TRBD2	TRBJ2-7	CASSYPGGVGDEQYF	TGTGCCAGCAGTTACCCGGGGGGAGTGGGGGACGAGCAGTACTTC
-	TRBV4-2	TRBD1	TRBJ1-1	CASSQDRGTGETEAFF	TGTGCCAGCAGCCAAGATCGGGGGACAGGGGAGACTGAAGCTTTCTTT
-	TRBV14	-	TRBJ1-2	CASSQESRRENYGYTF	TGTGCCAGCAGCCAAGAATCGAGACGGGAGAACTATGGCTACACCTTC
-	TRBV28	TRBD1	TRBJ1-2	CASNRGLNYGYTF	TGTGCCAGTAACAGGGGGCTAAACTATGGCTACACCTTC
-	TRBV7-2	TRBD2	TRBJ2-7	CASSPGTSGLEQYF	TGTGCCAGCTCTCCGGGGACTAGCGGACTAGAGCAGTACTTC
few	TRBV7-9	-	TRBJ1-2	CASSLGEGDYGYTF	TGTGCCAGCAGCTTAGGAGAGGGTGACTATGGCTACACCTTC
-	TRBV6-6	-	TRBJ1-5	CASRPRGLDQPQHF	TGTGCCAGCAGACCCCGGGGTTTAGATCAGCCCCAGCATTTT
-	TRBV11-2	TRBD2	TRBJ2-7	CASSLDRASGRPTYEQYF	TGTGCCAGCAGCTTAGATCGGGCTAGCGGGAGACCTACCTACGAGCAGTACTTC
once	TRBV6-5	-	TRBJ2-2	CASMESTGELFF	TGTGCCAGCATGGAGTCGACCGGGGAGCTGTTTTTT
-	TRBV6-5	TRBD2	TRBJ2-7	CASTAGGTPGEQYF	TGTGCCAGCACCGCGGGGGGTACTCCTGGCGAGCAGTACTTC
-	TRBV19	-	TRBJ2-7	CASSIWAGETYEQYF	TGTGCCAGTAGTATTTGGGCAGGGGAAACCTACGAGCAGTACTTC
-	TRBV5-6	TRBD1	TRBJ1-2	CASSSAPGRGTYGYTF	TGTGCCAGCAGCTCCGCTCCGGGCAGGGGGACCTATGGCTACACCTTC
-	TRBV19	-	TRBJ1-5	CASRPGGYSNQPQHF	TGTGCCAGTAGACCCGGGGGTTATAGCAATCAGCCCCAGCATTTT
-	TRBV7-3	-	TRBJ2-1	CASSVREIGEQFF	TGTGCCAGCAGCGTACGGGAGATTGGTGAGCAGTTCTTC
once	TRBV27	-	TRBJ1-1	CASSNAAGYNTEAFF	TGTGCCAGCAGCAACGCAGCAGGTTATAACACTGAAGCTTTCTTT
-	TRBV19	-	TRBJ2-5	CASSSGYQETQYF	TGTGCCAGTAGTTCAGGCTACCAAGAGACCCAGTACTTC
once	TRBV5-4	TRBD1	TRBJ2-2	CASSSMTGTGKAGELFF	TGTGCCAGCAGCTCCATGACCGGGACAGGGAAAGCCGGGGAGCTGTTTTTT
-	TRBV30	-	TRBJ1-2	CAWSSMGGNNYGYTF	TGTGCCTGGAGTTCTATGGGGGGAAATAACTATGGCTACACCTTC
-	TRBV4-2	TRBD1	TRBJ1-1	CASSPEQGMNTEAFF	TGTGCCAGCAGCCCCGAACAGGGGATGAACACTGAAGCTTTCTTT
-	TRBV19	-	TRBJ2-6	CASPPRGPSGANVLTF	TGTGCCAGTCCCCCCAGGGGACCCTCTGGGGCCAACGTCCTGACTTTC
-	TRBV5-1	-	TRBJ2-1	CASSLGQVGANEQFF	TGCGCCAGCAGCTTGGGGCAGGTTGGGGCGAATGAGCAGTTCTTC
once	TRBV11-2	-	TRBJ1-4	CASSLLGKLFF	TGTGCCAGCAGTCTTCTAGGAAAACTGTTTTTT
-	TRBV11-2	TRBD1	TRBJ1-1	CASSSRQGPSTEAFF	TGTGCCAGCAGCTCGCGACAGGGACCCTCCACTGAAGCTTTCTTT
-	TRBV7-3	TRBD2	TRBJ2-1	CASSRQASGVDEQFF	TGTGCCAGCAGCCGACAGGCTAGCGGGGTCGATGAGCAGTTCTTC
-	TRBV7-2	TRBD2	TRBJ2-3	CASSFLAGAVTDTQYF	TGTGCCAGCAGCTTCCTAGCGGGAGCGGTGACAGATACGCAGTATTTT
-	TRBV2	TRBD1	TRBJ2-7	CASSLGQGKYEQYF	TGTGCCAGCAGTCTGGGACAGGGGAAGTACGAGCAGTACTTC
-	TRBV10-3	-	TRBJ1-2	CAISEFERSSGYTF	TGTGCCATCAGTGAGTTCGAGAGGTCTTCGGGCTACACCTTC
-	TRBV11-2	-	TRBJ2-7	CASSLDRSRVEQYF	TGTGCCAGCAGCTTAGATCGTTCCCGGGTCGAGCAGTACTTC
-	TRBV9	TRBD1	TRBJ2-1	CASSVGSPGTGPFAEYNEQFF	TGTGCCAGCAGCGTAGGGAGTCCCGGGACAGGCCCCTTTGCGGAGTACAATGAGCAGTTCTTC
-	TRBV19	TRBD2	TRBJ2-1	CASSIELAGNNEQFF	TGTGCCAGTAGTATAGAACTAGCGGGGAACAATGAGCAGTTCTTC
-	TRBV9	-	TRBJ1-2	CASSVDYGGYGYTF	TGTGCCAGCAGCGTCGATTACGGGGGGTATGGCTACACCTTC
-	TRBV6-5	-	TRBJ1-1	CASSYSIRGGTEAFF	TGTGCCAGCAGTTACTCGATCCGGGGGGGGACTGAAGCTTTCTTT
few	TRBV9	-	TRBJ2-2	CASSATQRWRENTGELFF	TGTGCCAGCAGCGCTACCCAGCGGTGGAGAGAGAACACCGGGGAGCTGTTTTTT
-	TRBV9	-	TRBJ1-5	CASSVGSTADQPQHF	TGTGCCAGCAGCGTCGGTTCAACAGCAGATCAGCCCCAGCATTTT
-	TRBV9	TRBD2	TRBJ2-1	CASSVDSGSLGEQFF	TGTGCCAGCAGCGTAGATAGCGGGAGTTTAGGTGAGCAGTTCTTC
-	TRBV6-1	TRBD2	TRBJ2-1	CASGDSGNYNEQFF	TGTGCCAGCGGAGATAGCGGGAACTACAATGAGCAGTTCTTC
once	TRBV5-1	-	TRBJ1-4	CASSNPGHQGGEKLFF	TGCGCCAGCAGCAATCCGGGACATCAAGGTGGTGAAAAACTGTTTTTT
-	TRBV28	TRBD1	TRBJ1-2	CASSYRGLDGYTF	TGTGCCAGCAGTTACAGGGGGCTCGATGGCTACACCTTC
-	TRBV5-1	-	TRBJ1-3	CASSLGGRTAGNTIYF	TGCGCCAGCAGCTTGGGGGGCCGGACGGCTGGAAACACCATATATTTT
-	TRBV4-1	-	TRBJ1-2	CASSQEAYGRQGSGYTF	TGCGCCAGCAGCCAAGAAGCGTATGGCCGTCAAGGTAGTGGCTACACCTTC
-	TRBV5-6	TRBD2	TRBJ2-7	CASSLPLAGVYEQYF	TGTGCCAGCAGCTTGCCACTAGCGGGAGTCTACGAGCAGTACTTC